This is a list of T cell receptor beta chains from one sample in a study of T cells expressing NK-cell markers. TCRdb re-called the 5' RACE reads; one entry per CDR3 protein, DNA not given. Listed are 500,000 to 700,000 distinct CDR3 sequences; 3.5% to 4.5% falls within the top ten. Sequenced material: blood T cells: a sorted CD56 or NKG2C T cell subset, CD4+ or CD8+ T cells, or bulk PBMC T cells (not recorded which). These receptor sequences come from a man aged 18 to 30 in good health. Each CDR3 is given with its conserved first and last residue.

j_call: TRBJ2-7
v_call: TRBV20-1
cdr3_aa: CSARPGTPKKEQYF

j_call: TRBJ2-1
v_call: TRBV6-1
cdr3_aa: CASGTGGTFSLREQFF

j_call: TRBJ1-3
v_call: TRBV29-1
cdr3_aa: CSAGTGRDTIYF

j_call: TRBJ2-1
v_call: TRBV29-1
cdr3_aa: CSGGTSGRKFF

j_call: TRBJ2-3
v_call: TRBV9
cdr3_aa: CASSVVSSGSGFITDTQYF

j_call: TRBJ2-1
v_call: TRBV7-2
cdr3_aa: CASSLVQGSYNEQFF

j_call: TRBJ2-3
v_call: TRBV20-1
cdr3_aa: CSARKTGLVNTDTQYF

j_call: TRBJ1-1
v_call: TRBV29-1
cdr3_aa: CSVESTEDTEAFF

j_call: TRBJ2-7
v_call: TRBV20-1
cdr3_aa: CSARGYHTSGRSGEQYF

j_call: TRBJ2-1
v_call: TRBV11-2
cdr3_aa: CASSPPGREGRHEQFF

j_call: TRBJ2-1
v_call: TRBV7-9
cdr3_aa: CASPVLGDEGNEQFF

j_call: TRBJ1-2
v_call: TRBV29-1
cdr3_aa: CSAQSQGSYGYTF

j_call: TRBJ2-7
v_call: TRBV29-1
cdr3_aa: CSVEFNRGWTYEQYF

j_call: TRBJ2-3
v_call: TRBV7-6
cdr3_aa: CASRQASTDTQYF

j_call: TRBJ2-5
v_call: TRBV12-3/TRBV12-4
cdr3_aa: CASSFTGGETQYF

j_call: TRBJ2-1
v_call: TRBV10-3
cdr3_aa: CATFDRVAYNEQFF

j_call: TRBJ2-3
v_call: TRBV12-3/TRBV12-4
cdr3_aa: CASSLMVSGGTDTQYF

j_call: TRBJ2-1
v_call: TRBV29-1
cdr3_aa: CSAGPLRTEQFF

j_call: TRBJ1-1
v_call: TRBV5-1
cdr3_aa: CASSTTARNTEAFF

j_call: TRBJ2-4
v_call: TRBV28
cdr3_aa: CATKGAPGTAKNIQYF

j_call: TRBJ2-5
v_call: TRBV12-3/TRBV12-4
cdr3_aa: CASRVAEETQYF

j_call: TRBJ2-1
v_call: TRBV5-1
cdr3_aa: CASHRGDRGVHEQFF

j_call: TRBJ1-1
v_call: TRBV6-2/TRBV6-3
cdr3_aa: CASSRVLTGTMNTEAFF

j_call: TRBJ2-1
v_call: TRBV14
cdr3_aa: CASSQLRDRGLNEQFF

j_call: TRBJ2-5
v_call: TRBV20-1
cdr3_aa: CSARGDLKTQYF

j_call: TRBJ2-4
v_call: TRBV6-5
cdr3_aa: CASSYSGALAKNIQYF

j_call: TRBJ2-7
v_call: TRBV9
cdr3_aa: CASSVEPSLGEQYF

j_call: TRBJ1-3
v_call: TRBV15
cdr3_aa: CATSAGPDNTIYF